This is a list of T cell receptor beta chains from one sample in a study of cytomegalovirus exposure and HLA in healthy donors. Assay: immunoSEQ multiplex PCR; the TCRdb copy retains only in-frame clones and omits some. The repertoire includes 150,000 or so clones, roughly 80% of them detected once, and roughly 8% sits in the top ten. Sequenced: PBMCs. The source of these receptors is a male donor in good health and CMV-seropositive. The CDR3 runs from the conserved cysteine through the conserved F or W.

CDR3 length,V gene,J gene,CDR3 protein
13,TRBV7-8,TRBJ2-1,CASKGETYNEQFF
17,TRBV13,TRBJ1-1,CASSLGLREPLNTEAFF
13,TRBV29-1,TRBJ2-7,CSAGLAGVDEQYF
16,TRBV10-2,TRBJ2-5,CASSAGLAGGQETQYF
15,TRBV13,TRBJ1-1,CASSLRGGEGPEAFF
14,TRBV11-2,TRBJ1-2,CASSPPGDYYGYTF
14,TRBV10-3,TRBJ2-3,CAITRTGYQDTQYF
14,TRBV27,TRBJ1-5,CASSPGQGGQPQHF
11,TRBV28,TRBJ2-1,CASSLLNEQFF
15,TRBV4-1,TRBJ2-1,CASSTLTSVYNEQFF
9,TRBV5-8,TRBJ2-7,CASSFGQYF
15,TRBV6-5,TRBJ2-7,CASRRDRSWLYEQYF
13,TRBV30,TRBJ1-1,CAWTFVGGSEAFF
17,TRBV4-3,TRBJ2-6,CASSQDHTGSGANVLTF
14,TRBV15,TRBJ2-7,CATSSGLIGYEQYF
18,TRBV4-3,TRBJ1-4,CASSQLGTGGIANEKLFF
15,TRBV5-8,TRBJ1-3,CASSPQGFSGNTIYF
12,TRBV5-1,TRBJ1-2,CASRQSGYGYTF
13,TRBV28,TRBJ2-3,CATTTSFTDTQYF
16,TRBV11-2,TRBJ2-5,CASSSGLAGVGETQYF
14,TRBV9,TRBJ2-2,CASSVGGTTGELFF
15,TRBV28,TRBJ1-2,CASRLTGGGLGGYTF
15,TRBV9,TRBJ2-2,CASSVGGLNTGELFF
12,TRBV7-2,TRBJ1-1,CASRQGVTEAFF
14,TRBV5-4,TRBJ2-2,CASSLAGGIGELFF
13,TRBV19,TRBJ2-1,CASNRDRGYEQFF
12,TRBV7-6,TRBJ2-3,CASSLGSVTQYF
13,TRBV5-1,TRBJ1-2,CASSLEQPYGYTF